The 25 T cell receptor beta chains in this list originate from one sample, sequenced in a study of somatic mutations in cytotoxic T cells in rheumatoid arthritis (dated 2017 in TCRdb). The method was the immunoSEQ multiplex PCR assay. Here the immuneACCESS table is served through TCRdb, limited to in-frame sequences with V and J called. Missing clones are a known gap in these copies; in checked studies unresolved V genes cover under half, and the rest lacks a known reason. This sample holds around 15,000 clones; about 68% were observed only once. 25% to 30% of the sample is held by the ten biggest clonotypes. The source material was CD8+ T cells sorted from blood. The receptors derive from an adult with rheumatoid arthritis.

The V call is TRBV19, the J call TRBJ2-1, with TRBD1 identical over 8 bases. V lost 2 bases, J lost 7 bases, and 7 bases stayed unmatched. The V gene's germline CDR1 is LNHDA and CDR2 SQIVND (reference sequence). The CDR3 is 15 amino acids. The CDR3 sequence is CASSIPAGGRNEQFF. In DNA form, the CDR3 reads TGTGCCAGTAGTATACCCGCAGGGGGCAGGAATGAGCAGTTCTTC. The entire variable domain, with the rest obtained from reference TRBV19 and TRBJ2-1, is as follows: DGGITQSPKYLFRKEGQNVTLSCEQNLNHDAMYWYRQDPGQGLRLIYYSQIVNDFQKGDIAEGYSVSREKKESFPLTVTSAQKNPTAFYLCASSIPAGGRNEQFFGPGTRLTVL.

The chain employs TRBV19 and TRBJ2-1, with D perhaps TRBD1 (5 bases). Germline CDR1 and CDR2: LNHDA and SQIVND (reference sequence). This CDR3 contains 13 residues. The ends were cut back, 5 bases at V and 6 bases at J, with 11 bases in the middle. The CDR3 nucleotides read TGTGCCAGTAGTGCAGGGCGAATCAATGAGCAGTTCTTC. Translating it yields CASSAGRINEQFF. The whole variable domain, filled in from reference TRBV19 and TRBJ2-1, reads DGGITQSPKYLFRKEGQNVTLSCEQNLNHDAMYWYRQDPGQGLRLIYYSQIVNDFQKGDIAEGYSVSREKKESFPLTVTSAQKNPTAFYLCASSAGRINEQFFGPGTRLTVL.

This clone showed up just a few times. The rearrangement uses TRBV9 and TRBJ2-1, with D possibly matching TRBD2 (6 bases). The CDR3 totals 14 residues. V lost 2 bases and J 10 bases, leaving 16 bases between the germline ends. Germline CDR1 and CDR2: SGDLS and YYNGEE. The CDR3 loop reads CASSVGSRLEEQFF. CDR3 DNA: TGTGCCAGCAGCGTCGGGAGCCGGCTTGAGGAGCAGTTCTTC.

The chain employs TRBV2 and TRBJ1-5, with D maybe TRBD1 (6 bases). Between the trimmed V and J ends, which lost 6 bases and 4 bases, there was a span of 13 bases. The CDR3 is 14 residues long. Germline V CDR1 and CDR2: SNHLY, FYNNEI. CDR3 bases: TGTGCCAGCAGACCCGACAGGTTTAATCAGCCCCAGCATTTT. Protein product: CASRPDRFNQPQHF.

The rearrangement uses TRBV11-3 and TRBJ1-1; D is unclear. V shed 1 base and J shed 6 bases, with 9 bases lying between them. This CDR3 is 13 amino acids long. Germline loops: CDR1 SGHNT, CDR2 YENEEA. CDR3 in DNA: TGTGCCAGCAGCTTAGGGGCAGCCTCTGAAGCTTTCTTT. It encodes CASSLGAASEAFF. Supplemented by reference TRBV11-3 and TRBJ1-1, the full variable domain reads EAGVVQSPRYKIIEKKQPVAFWCNPISGHNTLYWYLQNLGQGPELLIRYENEEAVDDSQLPKDRFSAERLKGVDSTLKIQPAELGDSAVYLCASSLGAASEAFFGQGTRLTVV.

This clone is termed medium-sized. The V gene is TRBV6-5, the J gene TRBJ1-3; D is unresolved. The V and J ends lost 0 bases and 2 bases respectively, with 11 bases between them. Per the germline V gene, CDR1 is MNHEY and CDR2 is SVGAGI. There are 16 residues in the CDR3. The CDR3: CASSYSRVMTGNTIYF. In nucleotides, the CDR3 is TGTGCCAGCAGTTACTCTCGGGTAATGACTGGAAACACCATATATTTT.

This clone is termed medium-sized. The chain couples TRBV9 to TRBJ2-7; D gene ambiguous. There are 13 residues in the CDR3. Germline assignment: CDR1 SGDLS and CDR2 YYNGEE. V lost 7 bases to trimming and J lost 1 base, with 12 bases between them. The CDR3 DNA is TGTGCCAGCGAAAAGGCCGGTTCCTACGAGCAGTACTTC. Protein sequence: CASEKAGSYEQYF.

This chain joins TRBV6-5 and TRBJ2-1, with TRBD2 as a possible D gene (6 bases). The germline V gene has CDR1 MNHEY and CDR2 SVGAGI. Trimming took off 0 bases at V and 7 bases at J, with 10 bases between the two ends. CDR3 length: 14 residues. The CDR3 region is CASSYSGTGNEQFF. The CDR3, as DNA: TGTGCCAGCAGTTACTCCGGGACTGGTAATGAGCAGTTCTTC.

V gene TRBV15 combines with J gene TRBJ2-6, with D possibly TRBD1 on 5 matching bases. The V end lost 5 bases, the J end lost 0 bases, and 20 bases lay between the germline ends. The CDR3 is made up of 19 amino acids. Germline V CDR1 and CDR2: LNHNV, YYDKDF (reference sequence). The CDR3 region is CATSPALAQVFSGANVLTF. The CDR3 region has the DNA TGTGCCACCAGCCCAGCATTGGCACAGGTGTTCTCTGGGGCCAACGTCCTGACTTTC.

V gene TRBV9 combines with J gene TRBJ1-2; TRBD1 is a possible D gene (5 bases). The CDR3 has 15 residues. The V and J ends lost 2 bases and 5 bases respectively, with 16 bases between them. CDR1 is SGDLS, CDR2 YYNGEE, per germline. The CDR3 sequence: CASSVGVGGGYGYTF. CDR3 nucleotides: TGTGCCAGCAGCGTTGGTGTGGGGGGAGGGTATGGCTACACCTTC.

This clone was observed a handful of times. The V call is TRBV9, the J call TRBJ2-7, with D possibly being TRBD1 (5 bases). The germline V gene encodes CDR1 SGDLS and CDR2 YYNGEE. V was cut by 2 bases and J by 3 bases, with 15 bases left in between. The CDR3 contains 15 residues. This CDR3 reads CASSVETVEIYEQYF. CDR3 nucleotide sequence: TGTGCCAGCAGCGTCGAGACAGTAGAAATCTACGAGCAGTACTTC.

V and J are TRBV28 and TRBJ2-1, with TRBD2 matching 10 bases. Per the germline V gene, CDR1 is MDHEN and CDR2 is SYDVKM. The CDR3 is made up of 16 amino acids. V dropped 10 bases and J dropped 4; count of bases not matched to a gene: 13. CDR3 DNA sequence: TGTGCCACAAGGATCCAGCGGGGGGGAAAATACAATGAGCAGTTCTTC. It specifies CATRIQRGGKYNEQFF.

The sample holds a few counts of this clone. V gene TRBV13 combines with J gene TRBJ2-1; 10 bases are a match to TRBD2. The germline V gene has CDR1 PRHDT and CDR2 FYEKMQ (reference sequence). With V trimmed by 0 bases and J by 9 bases, 2 bases remained unmatched. This CDR3 is 14 amino acids long. CDR3 region: CASSLGTSGREQFF. DNA for the CDR3: TGTGCCAGCAGCTTAGGGACTAGCGGGCGTGAGCAGTTCTTC.

V is TRBV9 and J is TRBJ1-1; 8 positions match TRBD1. The germline gives CDR1 SGDLS, CDR2 YYNGEE. Germline trimming cut 0 bases from V and 2 bases from J; bases unmatched to any gene: 15. The CDR3 runs to 19 residues. Written as DNA, the CDR3 is TGTGCCAGCAGCGTAGTAGGGGGTAATTTGGGGACAGGTAACACTGAAGCTTTCTTT. Protein product: CASSVVGGNLGTGNTEAFF. Looking up the rest from reference TRBV9 and TRBJ1-1 gives the full variable domain: DSGVTQTPKHLITATGQRVTLRCSPRSGDLSVYWYQQSLDQGLQFLIQYYNGEERAKGNILERFSAQQFPDLHSELNLSSLELGDSALYFCASSVVGGNLGTGNTEAFFGQGTRLTVV.

V gene TRBV15 combines with J gene TRBJ1-1, with 8 bases aligning to TRBD1. V dropped 9 bases and J dropped 1; count of bases not matched to a gene: 7. The V gene's germline CDR1 is LNHNV and CDR2 YYDKDF (reference sequence). The CDR3 has 14 amino acids. The CDR3 loop is CATRKDRANTEAFF. The CDR3 nucleotides are TGTGCCACTAGGAAGGACAGGGCGAACACTGAAGCTTTCTTT. Drawing the rest from reference TRBV15 and TRBJ1-1, the complete variable domain is DAMVIQNPRYQVTQFGKPVTLSCSQTLNHNVMYWYQQKSSQAPKLLFHYYDKDFNNEADTPDNFQSRRPNTSFCFLDIRSPGLGDTAMYLCATRKDRANTEAFFGQGTRLTVV.

This clone was seen only a few times. The V call is TRBV11-2, the J call TRBJ2-5; D is undetermined. Germline values: CDR1 SGHAT, CDR2 FQNNGV. This CDR3 is 12 amino acids long. The V gene lost 0 bases and the J gene lost 5 bases, with 4 bases spanning the gap. DNA for the CDR3: TGTGCCAGCAGCTTAGATCCGGAGACCCAGTACTTC. Amino acid sequence: CASSLDPETQYF. Looking up the rest from reference TRBV11-2 and TRBJ2-5 gives the full variable domain: EAGVAQSPRYKIIEKRQSVAFWCNPISGHATLYWYQQILGQGPKLLIQFQNNGVVDDSQLPKDRFSAERLKGVDSTLKIQPAKLEDSAVYLCASSLDPETQYFGPGTRLLVL.

The rearrangement links TRBV10-3 to TRBJ2-7; 7 bases match TRBD1. This CDR3 is built from 14 residues. Trimming took 3 bases from V and 1 from J; bases not matched to a gene: 3. From germline, CDR1 is ENHRY and CDR2 SYGVKD. The CDR3 loop reads CAISERTGSYEQYF. The DNA for the CDR3 is TGTGCCATCAGTGAAAGGACAGGATCCTACGAGCAGTACTTC.

The rearrangement joins TRBV4-1 to TRBJ2-5; D perhaps matches TRBD1 (6 bases). The V end was cut by 4 bases, the J end by 5 bases, with 8 bases between. This CDR3 contains 12 residues. CDR1 is MGHRA and CDR2 is YSYEKL in the germline V gene. CDR3 DNA sequence: TGCGCCAGCAGCCCGCAGGGGGAGACCCAGTACTTC. As protein: CASSPQGETQYF.

This clone turned up a few times. This chain joins TRBV28 and TRBJ1-1; tentatively, D is TRBD1 (5 bases). CDR1 is MDHEN, CDR2 SYDVKM, per germline. Trimming stripped 1 base from V and 11 bases from J, with 11 bases between. The length of the CDR3 is 12 residues. The CDR3 here is CASSLLGREAFF. CDR3 in DNA: TGTGCCAGCAGTTTATTGGGCAGGGAGGCTTTCTTT.

The chain joins TRBV28 to TRBJ1-4; perhaps TRBD1 as D (6 bases). The CDR3 sequence is 15 residues long. V lost 2 bases and J 7 bases, leaving 14 bases between the germline ends. Germline CDR1 is MDHEN and CDR2 is SYDVKM. In DNA form, the CDR3 reads TGTGCCAGCAGTTTACTCCGGGACACAACTGAAAAACTGTTTTTT. As protein: CASSLLRDTTEKLFF.

This clone was seen just once. The rearrangement uses TRBV28 and TRBJ2-1, with TRBD1 matching 9 bases. Germline CDR1 and CDR2: MDHEN and SYDVKM. The CDR3 covers 14 residues. The V gene end was trimmed by 7 bases and the J gene end by 6 bases; junction bases not matched to a gene: 7. The CDR3 sequence: CASNRDRDINEQFF. The CDR3, as DNA: TGTGCCAGCAACCGGGACAGGGACATCAATGAGCAGTTCTTC.

The V and J genes are TRBV27 and TRBJ1-6; 9 nucleotides line up with TRBD1. With V trimmed by 3 bases and J by 2 bases, 2 bases remained unmatched. The germline V gene encodes CDR1 MNHEY and CDR2 SMNVEV (reference sequence). There are 16 residues in the CDR3. The CDR3 nucleotides read TGTGCCAGCAGTTTGGGACAGGGAACCTATAATTCACCCCTCCACTTT. Amino acids: CASSLGQGTYNSPLHF.

This clone was observed a few times. The chain employs TRBV10-3 and TRBJ1-2, with 8 bases fitting TRBD1. The CDR3 totals 15 residues. The germline V gene encodes CDR1 ENHRY and CDR2 SYGVKD. V was pared by 6 bases and J by 0 bases, with 6 bases of the junction left unmatched. CDR3 region: CAISGHRGANYGYTF. As DNA, the CDR3 is TGTGCCATCAGCGGACACAGGGGGGCTAACTATGGCTACACCTTC.

The V gene is TRBV15, the J gene TRBJ2-5; 9 nucleotides match TRBD2. CDR1 and CDR2 from the germline V gene are LNHNV and YYDKDF (reference sequence). V lost 1 base, J lost 5 bases, and 5 bases stayed unmatched. The CDR3 has 15 amino acids. In DNA, the CDR3 is TGTGCCACCAGCAGAGCTACTAGCGGGCTTGAGACCCAGTACTTC. Translating it yields CATSRATSGLETQYF. The whole variable domain, remainder taken from reference TRBV15 and TRBJ2-5, is DAMVIQNPRYQVTQFGKPVTLSCSQTLNHNVMYWYQQKSSQAPKLLFHYYDKDFNNEADTPDNFQSRRPNTSFCFLDIRSPGLGDTAMYLCATSRATSGLETQYFGPGTRLLVL.

This sequence joins TRBV28 and TRBJ1-6; 7 nucleotides line up with TRBD1. V shed 1 base and J 4 bases; nucleotides not matched to a gene: 4. This CDR3 is 16 amino acids long. Germline loops: CDR1 MDHEN, CDR2 SYDVKM. The CDR3 spells CASSLSGQTYNSPLHF. CDR3 nucleotide sequence: TGTGCCAGCAGTTTATCGGGACAGACTTATAATTCACCCCTCCACTTT.